This TCR beta chain was captured by sequencing in a study of cytomegalovirus exposure and HLA in healthy donors. General study findings and limits: Some TCR beta chains (164 of them) were listed as cytomegalovirus-associated. Looking again later, the authors saw that most CMV-associated TCR beta chains seemed HLA-restricted.

Comment on this clone: What it binds is not known.

Researchers ran the PCR with 60 Vbeta and 13 Jbeta primers. Measured with immunoSEQ multiplex PCR; TCRdb has only the in-frame clones, and not every one. The data contain about 55,000 clones, 70% to 75% of them singletons. The CDR3 length is 15 residues. V dropped 8 bases and J dropped 1; count of bases not matched to a gene: 7. CDR1 is MNHEY, CDR2 SVGAGI, per germline. The source is a middle-aged man in good health and CMV-seropositive. The sequenced sample was PBMCs. V is TRBV6-5 and J is TRBJ2-7; 11 bases match TRBD2. As DNA, the CDR3 is TGTGCCAGCGTAGCGGGGGGGTCTAGTTCCTACGAGCAGTACTTC. Translated, it gives CASVAGGSSSYEQYF.